This TCR beta chain comes out of a study of T-cell reconstitution after alpha-beta-depleted transplantation in children. Study-level points and caveats: Alpha-beta T cells about two months after transplant reportedly derived from several hundred expanded graft clones.

This clonotype occurred a few times. As yet, its antigen is unknown. Looked up from germline, CDR1 is SGHVS and CDR2 is FNYEAQ. This CDR3 has 21 residues. J lost 2 bases, V lost 1 base, and 17 bases had no gene match. A TCRbeta library incorporating unique molecular identifiers was prepared. In TCRdb, the PCR reads were re-called with MiXCR into one record per CDR3 protein. Among 200,000 or so distinct CDR3 sequences listed, around 9.2% were seen once. The material sequenced was PBMCs, mostly from graft donor cells, taken 360 days after TCRalphabeta/CD19-depleted stem cell transplant. The sequence came from a male patient between 2 and 15 years old who had a stem cell transplant for acute myeloid leukemia, so the T cells may come from the graft donor. This chain links TRBV7-6 with TRBJ2-1; 10 bases are shared with TRBD2. The CDR3 reads CASSLVWRPLLAGVPYNEQFF. The CDR3, as DNA: TGTGCCAGCAGCTTAGTCTGGCGCCCCCTCCTAGCGGGAGTACCCTACAATGAGCAGTTCTTC.